A selection of T cell receptor beta chains follows, all from one sample in a study of shared clonotypes between healthy human individuals. Sequencing was performed with immunoSEQ multiplex PCR; in TCRdb, only in-frame clones are kept and a portion is missing. This sample yields more than 2,000,000 clones, of which about 92% are seen a single time; 0.13% to 0.15% belongs to the top ten. Material: naive CD4+ T cells sorted from blood. These receptors were obtained from a man aged 18-30 years in good health. Each CDR3 is given with its conserved first and last residue. The D gene is left open where the match is weak. A clone size is listed for some rows: how often the clone was seen (once, few, many), or a class if it is expanded.

>NA|TRBV30|TRBJ1-5|TRBD1
TGTGCCTGGAGCCACGGGACAGGGACTAATCAGCCCCAGCATTTT
CAWSHGTGTNQPQHF
>NA|TRBV5-4|TRBJ2-2|TRBD1
TGTGCCAGCAGCTTGGTTGGCTGGACAGGGGGCCGTGGGGAGCTGTTTTTT
CASSLVGWTGGRGELFF
>NA|TRBV2|TRBJ2-6|NA
TGTGCCAGCACCGGGGCTGGGGCCAACGTCCTGACTTTC
CASTGAGANVLTF
>NA|TRBV10-1|TRBJ2-3|TRBD1
TGCGCCAGCAGTGATTCTCCAGGGGGAGCAGATACGCAGTATTTT
CASSDSPGGADTQYF
>NA|TRBV5-1|TRBJ2-1|NA
TGCGCCAGCAGCTTGACCGGGGAGAATGAGCAGTTCTTC
CASSLTGENEQFF
>NA|TRBV4-1|TRBJ1-2|TRBD1
TGCGCCAGCAGAACAGGGGGCGGCTATGGCTACACCTTC
CASRTGGGYGYTF
>NA|TRBV19|TRBJ2-3|NA
TGTGCCAGTAGGGGAGGTAGCACAGATACGCAGTATTTT
CASRGGSTDTQYF
>NA|TRBV6-8|TRBJ1-5|TRBD1
TGTGCCAGCAGTCACCTGGACAGGGATAGCAATCAGCCCCAGCATTTT
CASSHLDRDSNQPQHF
>NA|TRBV7-3|TRBJ2-7|TRBD1
TGTGCCAGCAGCTTGGACAGGGCCTACGAGCAGTACTTC
CASSLDRAYEQYF
>NA|TRBV25-1|TRBJ1-3|NA
TGTGCCAGCAGTGATTCTCTGGGCTCTGGAAACACCATATATTTT
CASSDSLGSGNTIYF
>NA|TRBV10-3|TRBJ2-7|NA
TGTGCCATCAGTGAGGACAGAGTCGACGAGCAGTACTTC
CAISEDRVDEQYF
>NA|TRBV14|TRBJ1-2|TRBD1
TGTGCCAGCAGCCAAGACTGGCAGGGGGACTATGGCTACACCTTC
CASSQDWQGDYGYTF
>NA|TRBV11-3|TRBJ2-2|TRBD2
TGTGCCAGCAGCTTATTCGGCGGGAGTGAGAACACCGGGGAGCTGTTTTTT
CASSLFGGSENTGELFF
>NA|TRBV7-2|TRBJ1-1|NA
TGTGCCAGCAGCTTACAGCCGACAAATTTCATGAACACTGAAGCTTTCTTT
CASSLQPTNFMNTEAFF
>NA|TRBV28|TRBJ1-1|TRBD1
TGTGCCAGCACCTCGTCGGGGACAGGGGGCACTGAAGCTTTCTTT
CASTSSGTGGTEAFF
>NA|TRBV6-5|TRBJ1-1|TRBD1
TGTGCCAGCAGCCCCGGACAGGAGAACACTGAAGCTTTCTTT
CASSPGQENTEAFF
>NA|TRBV9|TRBJ1-2|TRBD1
TGTGCCAGCAGCTTGGAGGGGGCTTTTGGCTACACCTTC
CASSLEGAFGYTF
>NA|TRBV5-1|TRBJ2-2|NA
TGCGCCAGCAGCAGCCAGGGTTACACCGGGGAGCTGTTTTTT
CASSSQGYTGELFF
>NA|TRBV7-2|TRBJ2-5|NA
TGTGCCAGCAGTAGGGGGGGAAAGGGCCAAGAGACCCAGTACTTC
CASSRGGKGQETQYF
>NA|TRBV6-5|TRBJ2-1|NA
TGTGCCAGCTTGGCCCCCGCGTCCCTCCGACAGTTCTTC
CASLAPASLRQFF
>NA|TRBV7-9|TRBJ2-5|NA
TGTGCCAGCAGCTTAGAGGGGGGTAGCGCGACCCAGTACTTC
CASSLEGGSATQYF
>NA|TRBV4-1|TRBJ2-7|TRBD1
TGCGCCAGCAGCCATGTAACAGGGGTTCACGAGCAGTACTTC
CASSHVTGVHEQYF
>NA|TRBV7-9|TRBJ2-7|TRBD1
TGTGCCAGCAGCCCCACAGGACAGGGGATTGCTTTGACCTACGAGCAGTACTTC
CASSPTGQGIALTYEQYF
>NA|TRBV2|TRBJ1-2|NA
TGTGCCAGCGGGGGAAACGGCTATGGCTACACCTTC
CASGGNGYGYTF
>NA|TRBV2|TRBJ2-1|TRBD2
TGTGCCAGCCAAGCGGGAGAGGCGAGAGTTGAGCAGTTCTTC
CASQAGEARVEQFF
>NA|TRBV19|TRBJ1-2|TRBD1
TGTGCCAGTAGTATAGACCAGGGGGCAGGTGGCTACACCTTC
CASSIDQGAGGYTF
>NA|TRBV18|TRBJ1-5|NA
TGTGCCAGCTCACTCAGGGCGACAGATCAGCCCCAGCATTTT
CASSLRATDQPQHF
>NA|TRBV5-1|TRBJ2-7|NA
TGCGCCAGCAGCACGGGACCGCAGAACGGTTACGAGCAGTACTTC
CASSTGPQNGYEQYF
>few|TRBV25-1|TRBJ1-1|NA
TGTGCCAGCAGTGGCTCGGACATCTCGAACACTGAAGCTTTCTTT
CASSGSDISNTEAFF
>NA|TRBV28|TRBJ2-3|TRBD2
TGTGCCAGCAGTCTGCCGGGACTAGCGGAGCGCACAGATACGCAGTATTTT
CASSLPGLAERTDTQYF
>NA|TRBV11-2|TRBJ2-3|NA
TGTGCCAGCAGTTCAATTAACCATAGCACAGATACGCAGTATTTT
CASSSINHSTDTQYF
>NA|TRBV6-1|TRBJ2-4|TRBD2
TGTGCCAGCAGCCGGACTAGCGGGAGGGCCACCATTCAGTACTTC
CASSRTSGRATIQYF
>NA|TRBV5-8|TRBJ1-2|NA
TGTGCCAGCAGGCCTACAGGGCCCTATGGCTACACCTTC
CASRPTGPYGYTF
>NA|TRBV9|TRBJ2-5|TRBD1
TGTGCCAGCAGCGTAGCTACCCGGGACAGCCAAGAGACCCAGTACTTC
CASSVATRDSQETQYF
>NA|TRBV5-6|TRBJ2-7|NA
TGTGCCAGCAGCTTAGGTCCAGGGACCTACGAGCAGTACTTC
CASSLGPGTYEQYF
>NA|TRBV2|TRBJ1-1|NA
TGTGCCAGCAGTGAGTGGGTTTCGAACACTGAAGCTTTCTTT
CASSEWVSNTEAFF
>NA|TRBV7-9|TRBJ1-1|NA
TGTGCCAGCAGCTTAGCGCGGGGGCCCTTGACTGAAGCTTTCTTT
CASSLARGPLTEAFF